The present TCR beta chain was sequenced within a study of cytotoxic CD8 clonotypes in ibrutinib-treated CLL (dated by TCRdb to about 2021). For context, the study as a whole: The cohort included roughly 15 treatment-naive and around 10 relapsed/refractory patients; roughly 17 were IGHV unmutated. Partial responses were observed in around 25 patients and complete responses in 2; after a median follow-up of 68 months, remission was maintained in roughly 15 patients and progression was observed in about twelve. Cryopreserved peripheral blood mononuclear cells were obtained before treatment, at response, and at either sustained remission or disease progression. Of the 85 to 95 participants in the trial, about 25 had longitudinal samples available. Patients were still on ibrutinib when every remission and progressive disease sample was collected. Samples averaged approximately 240,000 productive templates and 80,000 to 100,000 productive rearrangements. The response samples were drawn at a median of roughly twelve months into treatment, with a range of about 6 to 40 months. Points the paper makes about the study in general: Sampling times were not matched between sustained-remission and progressing patients, and lymph node repertoires were not studied. At ibrutinib response clonality went up, during sustained remission it held steady, and at progression it dropped back toward baseline. Public clonotypes were rare and either shrank or stayed stable during treatment, and the rise in clonality at ibrutinib response reflected expansion of private clonotypes. Baseline clonality exceeded that of age-matched healthy donors and correlated strongly with circulating CD8+ T-cell counts.

Comment on this clone: Its antigen remains undetermined. No base quality values were provided; no much bigger clone lies one nucleotide off.

Per the publication, the time point label means: 12 months on ibrutinib. For TCR beta library preparation, roughly 2 micrograms of genomic DNA were extracted from the cryopreserved PBMCs. Longitudinal blood samples from CLL patients receiving ibrutinib monotherapy were subjected to high-throughput TCR beta sequencing. Patients were enrolled in a phase 2 open-label single-center ibrutinib monotherapy trial. The goal of deep resolution MiSeq sequencing was a depth between 1 in 1 million and 1 in 200,000 T cells, and coverage averaged 10x per clonotype. TCR beta libraries were generated with the immunoSEQ hsTCRB Kit. For the original study's pipeline: The data were analyzed with ImmunoSEQ Analyzer and ImmunoSEQ Data Assistant, and V, D and J gene assignments followed IMGT definitions. Clonality, which ranges from 0 to 1, was calculated by subtracting the normalized Shannon entropy of productive rearrangement frequencies from one. Only overrepresented clonotypes making up at least 0.05% of each patient's repertoire were included in the public clonotype analysis. Roughly 12 age-matched healthy donor repertoires from immuneACCESS were used as controls for clonality. The table comes from immuneACCESS by way of TCRdb, which keeps in-frame sequences with V and J called. Part of the clones is missing from these tables; in studies checked, under half for an unresolved V gene and the rest for unknown reasons. That table gives V, J and clone size, and the DNA gave D and trimming. The sample data list 110,000 to 150,000 clones, and approximately 77% of these were observed just once. 25% to 35% of the sample goes to the ten largest clones.

This sample comprised PBMCs, obtained after 12 months of ibrutinib treatment. The sequence derives from a human donor with chronic lymphocytic leukemia.

CDR3 reads: CASSHQTSGPRVGETQYF. The DNA is TGCGCCAGCAGCCACCAAACTAGCGGGCCGAGAGTAGGAGAGACCCAGTACTTC. The sequence is built from TRBV4-1 and TRBJ2-5, with 9 junctional bases fitting TRBD2. Including cysteine and phenylalanine, the CDR3 has 18 amino acids. Solely the CDR3 DNA is kept, with 54 bases framed from the first base. Relative to germline, V is missing 3 bases and J is missing 4 bases, with 15 bases of the junction outside any gene match. As encoded in the germline V gene, CDR1 is MGHRA while CDR2 is YSYEKL.